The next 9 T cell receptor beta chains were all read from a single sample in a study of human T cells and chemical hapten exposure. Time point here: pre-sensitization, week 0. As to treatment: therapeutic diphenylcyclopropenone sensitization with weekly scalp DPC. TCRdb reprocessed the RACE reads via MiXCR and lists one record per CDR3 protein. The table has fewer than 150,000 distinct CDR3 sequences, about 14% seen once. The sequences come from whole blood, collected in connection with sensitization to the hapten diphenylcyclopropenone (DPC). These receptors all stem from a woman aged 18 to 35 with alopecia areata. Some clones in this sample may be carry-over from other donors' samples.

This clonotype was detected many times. The CDR3 nucleotides are TGTGCCAGCTCACTCGGGACGGATGGCTACACCTTC. Translating it yields CASSLGTDGYTF. V gene TRBV18 combines with J gene TRBJ1-2; TRBD1 might be the D (5 bases). The CDR3 totals 12 residues. Germline CDR1 and CDR2: KGHSH and LQKENI. Trimming removed 4 bases at V and 6 bases at J, with 9 bases between.

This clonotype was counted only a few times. The CDR3 is CASSSTGAGRRRSGANVLTF. The CDR3 bases are TGTGCCAGCAGCTCTACCGGGGCAGGGAGGAGAAGGTCTGGGGCCAACGTCCTGACTTTC. The genes are TRBV7-9 and TRBJ2-6; tentatively, D is TRBD2 (6 bases). CDR3 length: 20 residues. Per the germline V gene, CDR1 is SEHNR and CDR2 is FQNEAQ (reference sequence). The V end lost 4 bases, the J end lost 1 base, and 23 bases lay between the germline ends. The whole variable domain, filled in from reference TRBV7-9 and TRBJ2-6, reads DTGVSQNPRHKITKRGQNVTFRCDPISEHNRLYWYRQTLGQGPEFLTYFQNEAQLEKSRLLSDRFSAERPKGSFSTLEIQRTEQGDSAMYLCASSSTGAGRRRSGANVLTFGAGSRLTVL.

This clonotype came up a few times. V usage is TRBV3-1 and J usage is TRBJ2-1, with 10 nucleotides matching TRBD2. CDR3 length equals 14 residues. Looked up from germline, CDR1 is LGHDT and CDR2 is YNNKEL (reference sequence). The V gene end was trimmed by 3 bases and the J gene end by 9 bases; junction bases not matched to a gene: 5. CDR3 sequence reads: CASSHSGGLGEQFF. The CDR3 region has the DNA TGTGCCAGCAGCCATAGCGGGGGGCTGGGTGAGCAGTTCTTC.

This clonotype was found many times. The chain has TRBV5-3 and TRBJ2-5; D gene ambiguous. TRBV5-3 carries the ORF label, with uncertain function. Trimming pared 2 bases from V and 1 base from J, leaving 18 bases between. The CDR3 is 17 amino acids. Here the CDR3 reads CARSFTTVIEIQETQYF. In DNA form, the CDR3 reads TGTGCCAGAAGCTTTACTACGGTGATAGAGATCCAAGAGACCCAGTACTTC.

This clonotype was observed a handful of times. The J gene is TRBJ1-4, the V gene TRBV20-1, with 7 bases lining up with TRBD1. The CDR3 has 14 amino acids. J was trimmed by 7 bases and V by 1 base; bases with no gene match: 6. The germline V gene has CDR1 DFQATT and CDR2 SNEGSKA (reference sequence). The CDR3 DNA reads TGCAGTGCTAGAGTCGGCAGGGGGTCTGAAAAACTGTTTTTT. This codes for CSARVGRGSEKLFF.

CDR3 protein: CASSPLPQGSSYGYTF. CDR3 in DNA: TGCGCCAGCAGCCCCCTCCCCCAGGGCAGTTCATATGGCTACACCTTC. This sequence joins TRBV4-3 and TRBJ1-2, with a weak D call TRBD1 (5 bases). Germline values: CDR1 LGHNA, CDR2 YSLEER. The CDR3 is 16 amino acids. Trimming removed 4 bases at V and 5 bases at J, with 20 bases between.

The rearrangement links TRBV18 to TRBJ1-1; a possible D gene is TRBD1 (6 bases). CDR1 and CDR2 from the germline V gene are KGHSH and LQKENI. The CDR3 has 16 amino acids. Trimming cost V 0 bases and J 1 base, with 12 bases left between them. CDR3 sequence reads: CASSPPGGQANTEAFF. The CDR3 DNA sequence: TGTGCCAGCTCACCACCGGGGGGACAAGCGAACACTGAAGCTTTCTTT.

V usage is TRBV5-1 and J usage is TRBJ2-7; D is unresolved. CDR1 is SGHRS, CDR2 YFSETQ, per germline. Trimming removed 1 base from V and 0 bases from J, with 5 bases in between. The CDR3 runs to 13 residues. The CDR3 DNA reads TGCGCCAGCAGCTTGTCCGCCTCCTACGAGCAGTACTTC. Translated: CASSLSASYEQYF. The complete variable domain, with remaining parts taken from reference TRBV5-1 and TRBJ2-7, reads KAGVTQTPRYLIKTRGQQVTLSCSPISGHRSVSWYQQTPGQGLQFLFEYFSETQRNKGNFPGRFSGRQFSNSRSEMNVSTLELGDSALYLCASSLSASYEQYFGPGTRLTVT.

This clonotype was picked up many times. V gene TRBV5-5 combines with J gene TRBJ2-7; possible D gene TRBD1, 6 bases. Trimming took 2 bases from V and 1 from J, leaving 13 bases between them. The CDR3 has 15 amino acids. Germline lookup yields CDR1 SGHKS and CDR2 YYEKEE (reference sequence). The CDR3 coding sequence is TGTGCCAGCAGCTTAGGACAGTTGGTTTCCTACGAGCAGTACTTC. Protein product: CASSLGQLVSYEQYF.